The next 32 T cell receptor beta chains were all read from a single sample in a study of cytomegalovirus exposure and HLA in healthy donors. TCRdb's copy holds only in-frame clones and misses some; the assay was immunoSEQ multiplex PCR. This sample has 75,000 to 90,000 clones, with about 96% found just once. Sequenced sample: PBMCs. The receptors come from a man aged 18-30 years in good health and CMV-seropositive.

The gene calls are TRBV28 and TRBJ2-3; D perhaps matches TRBD2 (5 bases). The CDR3 has 15 amino acids. V was cut by 3 bases and J by 6 bases, with 16 bases left in between. In germline, CDR1 is MDHEN, CDR2 SYDVKM. The CDR3 spells CASSLGDTDRDTQYF. DNA for the CDR3: TGTGCCAGCAGTTTGGGAGATACGGATCGCGATACGCAGTATTTT.

The chain is built from TRBV5-6 and TRBJ2-7, with 10 bases that match TRBD1. V dropped 3 bases and J dropped 2; count of bases not matched to a gene: 2. Germline-derived CDR1 and CDR2 are SGHDT and YYEEEE. The CDR3 consists of 14 residues. As DNA, the CDR3 is TGTGCCAGCAGCTATGGGACAGGGGCCTACGAGCAGTACTTC. Translating gives CASSYGTGAYEQYF.

The chain combines TRBV7-8 with TRBJ2-7, with 7 bases that match TRBD1. Germline V gene lookup returns CDR1 SGHVS and CDR2 FQNEAQ. CDR3 size: 14 residues. V lost 1 base to trimming and J lost 2 bases; unmatched junction nucleotides: 2. The CDR3 is CASSLGQGAYEQYF. The CDR3 DNA is TGTGCCAGCAGCTTAGGTCAGGGGGCCTACGAGCAGTACTTC.

The CDR3, as DNA: TGTGCCAGCAGCCAAAATCTCCCGGGACTAGCCAAAAACATTCAGTACTTC. This sequence encodes CASSQNLPGLAKNIQYF. V usage is TRBV4-2 and J usage is TRBJ2-4; a weak D match, TRBD2 (6 bases). CDR1 and CDR2 (germline): LGHNA, YNFKEQ. The germline V and J ends were trimmed by 2 bases and 0 bases, with 14 bases remaining between them. The length of the CDR3 is 17 residues.

CDR3 amino acids: CASALPDGQGRDEQFF. CDR3 nucleotide sequence: TGTGCCAGCGCACTTCCCGACGGACAGGGTAGGGATGAGCAGTTCTTC. The chain is built from TRBV28 and TRBJ2-1; 8 nucleotides agree with TRBD1. CDR1 and CDR2 from the germline V gene are MDHEN and SYDVKM. The junction had 17 bases not matched to a gene; V was cut back by 8 bases and J by 8 bases. The CDR3 is made up of 16 amino acids.

The J gene is TRBJ2-5, the V gene TRBV9; TRBD1 matches at 11 bases. From germline, CDR1 is SGDLS and CDR2 YYNGEE. V lost 3 bases, J lost 5 bases, and 9 bases stayed unmatched. The CDR3 runs to 16 residues. The CDR3 DNA follows: TGTGCCAGCAGCGGGACTGGACAGGGGGCGATTGAGACCCAGTACTTC. This codes for CASSGTGQGAIETQYF.

This chain links TRBV19 with TRBJ2-3; D may be TRBD1 (6 bases). Germline CDR1 reads LNHDA; CDR2 reads SQIVND (reference sequence). Trimming shortened V by 1 base and J by 7 bases, and 21 bases separated the two germline ends. This CDR3 contains 17 residues. CDR3 protein: CASSIGRTEPHRYTQYF. CDR3 nucleotides: TGTGCCAGTAGTATAGGACGGACAGAACCTCACAGATATACGCAGTATTTT.

The chain combines TRBV7-6 with TRBJ1-1, with TRBD1 matching 7 bases. Losses at the gene ends were 9 bases for V and 7 bases for J; bases not matched to a gene: 8. The CDR3 sequence is 12 residues long. CDR1 SGHVS and CDR2 FNYEAQ come from the germline V gene. The CDR3 DNA reads as TGTGCCAGTCGGGGCAGGGGGAATGAAGCTTTCTTT. Translation gives CASRGRGNEAFF. Full variable domain (missing parts from reference TRBV7-6 and TRBJ1-1): GAGVSQSPRYKVTKRGQDVALRCDPISGHVSLYWYRQALGQGPEFLTYFNYEAQQDKSGLPNDRFSAERPEGSISTLTIQRTEQRDSAMYRCASRGRGNEAFFGQGTRLTVV.

The chain combines TRBV7-9 with TRBJ2-2; a possible D gene is TRBD2 (6 bases). Trimming took off 1 base at V and 4 bases at J, with 22 bases between the two ends. The CDR3 covers 19 residues. CDR1 is SEHNR, CDR2 FQNEAQ, per germline (reference sequence). The CDR3 coding sequence is TGTGCCAGCAGCTTAGGCTCGGGTAGCGGCTATATCGCCACCGGGGAGCTGTTTTTT. Amino acid sequence: CASSLGSGSGYIATGELFF. Full variable domain (rest looked up from reference TRBV7-9 and TRBJ2-2): DTGVSQNPRHKITKRGQNVTFRCDPISEHNRLYWYRQTLGQGPEFLTYFQNEAQLEKSRLLSDRFSAERPKGSFSTLEIQRTEQGDSAMYLCASSLGSGSGYIATGELFFGEGSRLTVL.

Only one count was recorded for this clone. V gene TRBV14 combines with J gene TRBJ2-7; D is uncertain. CDR3 length: 15 amino acids. V was clipped by 3 bases and J by 5 bases, with 17 bases between them. Germline CDR1 and CDR2: SGHDN and FVKESK. The CDR3 DNA reads as TGTGCCAGCAGCCAGCTATTGACGGCGGTGGACGAGCAGTACTTC. The encoded protein is CASSQLLTAVDEQYF.

V is TRBV6-6 and J is TRBJ2-3; D may be TRBD2 (6 bases). V was trimmed by 0 bases and J by 3 bases, leaving 13 bases between them. The CDR3 covers 16 residues. Germline values: CDR1 MNHNY, CDR2 SVGAGI (reference sequence). CDR3 sequence (DNA): TGTGCCAGCAGTTACTCGACCCAGAGCGGGACAGATACGCAGTATTTT. Its translation: CASSYSTQSGTDTQYF.

The rearrangement links TRBV28 to TRBJ2-5, with TRBD2 as a possible D gene (6 bases). Germline CDR1 and CDR2: MDHEN and SYDVKM. The V end lost 6 bases, the J end lost 5 bases, and 22 bases lay between the germline ends. The CDR3 loop spans 16 amino acids. The CDR3 DNA reads TGTGCCAGCAGCCCATCGGGGCCCCCGGGGAGGGAGACCCAGTACTTC. Translated, it gives CASSPSGPPGRETQYF.

The genes are TRBV6-1 and TRBJ2-1, with D unclear. V lost 1 base to trimming and J lost 8 bases, with 15 bases between them. Germline V gene sequence: CDR1 MNHNS, CDR2 SASEGT. The CDR3 consists of 15 residues. CDR3 nucleotides: TGTGCCAGCAGTGAAGGTCTGTCTGGCCTCCATGAGCAGTTCTTC. Its protein product is CASSEGLSGLHEQFF.

V and J are TRBV28 and TRBJ1-4; D perhaps matches TRBD1 (6 bases). The CDR3 covers 16 residues. Per the germline V gene, CDR1 is MDHEN and CDR2 is SYDVKM. With 6 bases removed from V and 7 bases from J, the gap between germline ends came to 21 bases. The DNA of the CDR3 is TGTGCCAGCAGAGGGGGGGGGACTGACGGACGTGAAAAACTGTTTTTT. The encoded protein is CASRGGGTDGREKLFF.

The rearrangement uses TRBV27 and TRBJ2-5; 8 nucleotides line up with TRBD1. V trimming: 5 bases; J trimming: 0 bases; junction bases outside the gene matches: 2. Per the germline V gene, CDR1 is MNHEY and CDR2 is SMNVEV (reference sequence). The CDR3 is 14 amino acids. CDR3 region: CASSKTGDQETQYF. DNA for the CDR3: TGTGCCAGCAGTAAGACAGGGGACCAAGAGACCCAGTACTTC.

This clone was seen once. Sequence at one end of the junction differs from germline and may be a read error. The same CDR3 arises from other DNA sequences in this sample as well. This chain uses TRBV9 with TRBJ1-2; D unclear. The CDR3 has 13 amino acids. Per the germline V gene, CDR1 is SGDLS and CDR2 is YYNGEE. The CDR3 DNA follows: TGTGCCAGCAGTGTAGGAACAGTCTATGGCTACACCTTC. As protein: CASSVGTVYGYTF.

The gene calls are TRBV5-4 and TRBJ2-3, with D possibly TRBD2 on 6 matching bases. Per the germline V gene, CDR1 is SGHNT and CDR2 is YYREEE (reference sequence). CDR3 length: 14 amino acids. Between the trimmed V and J ends, which lost 4 bases and 5 bases, there was a span of 14 bases. As DNA, the CDR3 is TGTGCCAGCAGCCTCCGGCAGGGAGGAGATACGCAGTATTTT. Translating it yields CASSLRQGGDTQYF.

This clone was picked up a small number of times. The genes are TRBV2 and TRBJ1-5, with 9 bases matching TRBD1. The CDR3 totals 14 residues. Germline V gene data show CDR1 as SNHLY and CDR2 as FYNNEI. The J segment lost 6 bases and the V segment lost 8 bases, leaving 8 bases of the junction unmatched. The DNA for the CDR3 is TGTGCCAGCCACCTGGGGGACAGGGCTCAGCCCCAGCATTTT. This sequence encodes CASHLGDRAQPQHF.

CDR3 protein: CASSYRDRASEQYF. DNA for the CDR3: TGTGCCAGCAGCTATCGGGACAGGGCGAGCGAGCAGTACTTC. V and J are TRBV7-8 and TRBJ2-7; 9 nucleotides align to TRBD1. The CDR3 is 14 residues long. V lost 4 bases and J lost 6; bases outside the gene matches: 7. Germline CDR1 SGHVS, CDR2 FQNEAQ.

This sequence joins TRBV19 and TRBJ2-5; possibly TRBD1 for D (5 bases). Germline CDR1 is LNHDA and CDR2 is SQIVND (reference sequence). Deletions cut 5 bases from V and 5 bases from J, with 12 bases between. The CDR3 length is 13 residues. The CDR3: CASSGAGLETQYF. The CDR3 coding sequence is TGTGCCAGTAGTGGCGCAGGGCTTGAGACCCAGTACTTC.

This clone appeared once. V usage is TRBV9 and J usage is TRBJ2-1; weak D call: TRBD1 (5 bases). Trimming shortened V by 2 bases and J by 1 base, and 10 bases separated the two germline ends. The CDR3 runs to 15 residues. Germline lookup yields CDR1 SGDLS and CDR2 YYNGEE. CDR3: CASSVQGSSYNEQFF. As DNA, the CDR3 is TGTGCCAGCAGCGTCCAGGGAAGTTCCTACAATGAGCAGTTCTTC.

The J gene is TRBJ2-3, the V gene TRBV27; 12 bases align to TRBD2. Germline V gene sequence: CDR1 MNHEY, CDR2 SMNVEV (reference sequence). CDR3 length equals 16 residues. V trimming: 8 bases; J trimming: 4 bases; junction bases outside the gene matches: 10. The CDR3 sequence: CASHMGTSGSADTQYF. The CDR3 DNA reads TGTGCCAGCCACATGGGGACTAGCGGGTCGGCAGATACGCAGTATTTT.

This sequence joins TRBV19 and TRBJ2-1, with D tentatively TRBD1 (5 bases). Germline V CDR1 and CDR2: LNHDA, SQIVND (reference sequence). The CDR3 totals 16 residues. V was shortened by 1 base and J by 1 base, with 11 bases between the two germline ends. CDR3 nucleotide sequence: TGTGCCAGTAGTATAGGATTGAGACAGTCCTACAATGAGCAGTTCTTC. Translated, it gives CASSIGLRQSYNEQFF.

The chain carries TRBV28 and TRBJ2-7, with 7 bases matching TRBD2. The V gene end was trimmed by 8 bases and the J gene end by 6 bases; junction bases not matched to a gene: 13. Germline lookup yields CDR1 MDHEN and CDR2 SYDVKM. The CDR3 is 14 residues long. This CDR3 reads CASVFGGSLSEQYF. CDR3 nucleotides: TGTGCCAGCGTCTTCGGCGGGAGTCTCAGCGAGCAGTACTTC.

The V and J genes are TRBV14 and TRBJ2-7, with 7 bases fitting TRBD1. Germline V gene lookup returns CDR1 SGHDN and CDR2 FVKESK. There are 15 residues in the CDR3. V lost 0 bases to trimming and J lost 5 bases; unmatched junction nucleotides: 7. The DNA for the CDR3 is TGTGCCAGCAGCCAAGATGCAGGGGGTTATAACGAGCAGTACTTC. This encodes CASSQDAGGYNEQYF.

The gene calls are TRBV5-1 and TRBJ1-5, with TRBD1 matching 9 bases. CDR3 length: 14 amino acids. J lost 6 bases, V lost 4 bases, and 5 bases had no gene match. The germline CDR1 and CDR2 sequences are SGHRS and YFSETQ. The CDR3 DNA reads as TGCGCCAGCAGCCCGGGACAGGGAAGTCAGCCCCAGCATTTT. Translating gives CASSPGQGSQPQHF.

This clone was counted a single time. CDR3 nucleotides: TGTGCCAGCAGTGGGGAACAGGGGAGAGGCACTGAAGCTTTCTTT. This translates into CASSGEQGRGTEAFF. The chain employs TRBV27 and TRBJ1-1; TRBD1 agrees at 7 bases. V shed 5 bases and J 4 bases; nucleotides not matched to a gene: 10. The CDR3 covers 15 residues. Germline V lookup: CDR1 MNHEY, CDR2 SMNVEV (reference sequence).

V gene TRBV29-1 combines with J gene TRBJ1-1; D gene ambiguous. The germline CDR1 and CDR2 sequences are SQVTM and ANQGSEA. The length of the CDR3 is 12 residues. Trimming left V 0 bases short and J 7 bases short, with 9 bases between. The CDR3: CSVEEGGDEAFF. The CDR3 DNA reads as TGCAGCGTTGAAGAAGGCGGAGATGAAGCTTTCTTT.

This clone came up once. The chain links TRBV6-6 to TRBJ2-7, with TRBD2 as a possible D gene (6 bases). V was trimmed by 5 bases and J by 6 bases, leaving 17 bases between them. Germline assignment: CDR1 MNHNY and CDR2 SVGAGI (reference sequence). CDR3 length: 14 amino acids. The CDR3 protein is CASSPSSRGSEQYF. The CDR3 nucleotides read TGTGCCAGCAGTCCCTCCTCTCGGGGGAGCGAGCAGTACTTC.

This rearrangement joins TRBV7-9 to TRBJ2-2; 8 positions agree with TRBD1. The length of the CDR3 is 16 residues. V lost 5 bases to trimming and J lost 1 base; unmatched junction nucleotides: 6. Germline V gene data show CDR1 as SEHNR and CDR2 as FQNEAQ (reference sequence). CDR3 in amino acids: CASSIKDRENTGELFF. The CDR3 region has the DNA TGTGCCAGCAGCATAAAGGACAGGGAGAACACCGGGGAGCTGTTTTTT.

The chain recombines TRBV27 with TRBJ2-2, with 12 bases matching TRBD2. Trimming took 5 bases from V and 9 from J; bases not matched to a gene: 13. From germline, CDR1 is MNHEY and CDR2 SMNVEV (reference sequence). The CDR3 has 17 amino acids. In DNA form, the CDR3 reads TGTGCCAGCAGTCCTCTGACTAGCGGGGGTCTCCTCTGGGAGCTGTTTTTT. It encodes CASSPLTSGGLLWELFF.

The chain combines TRBV6-1 with TRBJ1-2, with D perhaps matching TRBD1 (6 bases). Deletions cut 7 bases from V and 2 bases from J, with 11 bases between. Germline V CDR1 and CDR2: MNHNS, SASEGT. The CDR3 spans 13 residues. The CDR3 nucleotides are TGTGCCAGCAAGGGGGAGATAAACTATGGCTACACCTTC. Protein product: CASKGEINYGYTF.